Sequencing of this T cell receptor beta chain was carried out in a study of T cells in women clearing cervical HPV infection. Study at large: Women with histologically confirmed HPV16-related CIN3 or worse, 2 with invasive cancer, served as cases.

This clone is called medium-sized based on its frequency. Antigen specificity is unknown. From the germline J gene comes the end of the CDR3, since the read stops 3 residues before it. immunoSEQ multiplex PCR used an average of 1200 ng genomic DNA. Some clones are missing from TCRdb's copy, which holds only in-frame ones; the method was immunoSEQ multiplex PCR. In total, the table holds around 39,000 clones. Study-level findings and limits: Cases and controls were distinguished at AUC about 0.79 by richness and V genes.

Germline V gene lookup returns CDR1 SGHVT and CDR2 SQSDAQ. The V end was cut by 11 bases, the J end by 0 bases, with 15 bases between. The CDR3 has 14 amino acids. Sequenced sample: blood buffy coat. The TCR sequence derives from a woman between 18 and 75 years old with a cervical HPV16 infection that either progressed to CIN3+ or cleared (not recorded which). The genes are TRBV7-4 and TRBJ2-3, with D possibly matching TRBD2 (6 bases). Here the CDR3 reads CARDPSVSTDTQYF. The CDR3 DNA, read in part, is TGTGCCCGGGACCCTAGCGTTAGCACAGATACG.